The 8 T cell receptor beta chains in this list originate from one sample, sequenced in a study of shared clonotypes between healthy human individuals. The protocol was immunoSEQ multiplex PCR, while the TCRdb copy is restricted to in-frame clones and leaves out a portion. The table lists around 690,000 clones, roughly 88% of them singletons. The sequencing sample was made of memory CD8+ T cells from PBMCs. The sample's subset: CD45RO+ cells pooled with CCR7-negative TemRA cells. All receptors come from a man aged 18 to 30 in good health. Some clones in this sample may be carry-over from other donors' samples.

The genes are TRBV7-9 and TRBJ1-4; no clear D gene. The CDR3 sequence is 15 residues long. V lost 4 bases and J lost 0, with 9 bases in between. CDR1 SEHNR and CDR2 FQNEAQ come from the germline V gene (reference sequence). CDR3 region: CASSSLYPTNEKLFF. CDR3 nucleotides: TGTGCCAGCAGCTCCTTATACCCAACTAATGAAAAACTGTTTTTT.

The chain couples TRBV27 to TRBJ2-7; 10 nucleotides agree with TRBD2. J lost 0 bases, V lost 5 bases, and 10 bases had no gene match. The CDR3 consists of 17 residues. Per germline, CDR1 MNHEY and CDR2 SMNVEV (reference sequence). The CDR3 here is CASSGGRTSGLSYEQYF. Written as DNA, the CDR3 is TGTGCCAGCAGTGGGGGACGGACTAGCGGACTCTCCTACGAGCAGTACTTC.

The V gene is TRBV7-3, the J gene TRBJ1-1; D is unclear. The CDR3 runs to 13 residues. Germline V gene sequence: CDR1 SGHTA, CDR2 FQGTGA. V was cut by 2 bases and J by 6 bases, with 10 bases left in between. The CDR3 loop reads CASSLSNEAEAFF. The DNA for the CDR3 is TGTGCCAGCAGCTTATCTAATGAGGCTGAAGCTTTCTTT. The full variable domain, completed using reference TRBV7-3 and TRBJ1-1, is GAGVSQTPSNKVTEKGKYVELRCDPISGHTALYWYRQSLGQGPEFLIYFQGTGAADDSGLPNDRFFAVRPEGSVSTLKIQRTERGDSAVYLCASSLSNEAEAFFGQGTRLTVV.

Comments on this clone: The sample contains more than one DNA sequence encoding this CDR3. V is TRBV27 and J is TRBJ2-1; D ambiguous. Trimming pared 0 bases from V and 6 bases from J, leaving 3 bases between. Germline assignment: CDR1 MNHEY and CDR2 SMNVEV (reference sequence). This CDR3 contains 12 residues. CDR3 region: CASSLSGNEQFF. Written as DNA, the CDR3 is TGTGCCAGCAGTTTATCGGGCAATGAGCAGTTCTTC.

J is TRBJ2-7 and V is TRBV2; no clear D. The CDR3 contains 13 residues. The V and J ends lost 10 bases and 4 bases respectively, with 17 bases between them. Per germline, CDR1 SNHLY and CDR2 FYNNEI. DNA of the CDR3: TGTGCCACCCGACGACGCGGTTCTTACGAGCAGTACTTC. Amino acids: CATRRRGSYEQYF.

The chain is built from TRBV7-9 and TRBJ1-2; 10 nucleotides agree with TRBD1. This CDR3 region has 17 residues. Germline values: CDR1 SEHNR, CDR2 FQNEAQ (reference sequence). Trimming removed 4 bases from V and 0 bases from J; junction bases left unmatched: 8. The CDR3 region is CASSWGQGHPANYGYTF. CDR3 sequence (DNA): TGTGCCAGCAGCTGGGGACAGGGGCACCCAGCTAACTATGGCTACACCTTC.

V is TRBV4-1 and J is TRBJ1-1; D gene ambiguous. Germline CDR1 reads MGHRA; CDR2 reads YSYEKL. The CDR3 loop spans 16 amino acids. Trimming took off 0 bases at V and 0 bases at J, with 11 bases between the two ends. CDR3 loop: CASSQDLRSLNTEAFF. CDR3 DNA sequence: TGCGCCAGCAGCCAAGATCTGAGGAGTCTGAACACTGAAGCTTTCTTT.

V gene TRBV28 combines with J gene TRBJ2-7; possible D gene TRBD1, 7 bases. The CDR3 is 16 residues long. The V and J ends lost 7 bases and 2 bases respectively, with 21 bases between them. The V gene's germline CDR1 is MDHEN and CDR2 SYDVKM. The CDR3 DNA follows: TGTGCCAGCACCCCCCCCGACAGGGAGGTTCCCTACGAGCAGTACTTC. It translates to CASTPPDREVPYEQYF.